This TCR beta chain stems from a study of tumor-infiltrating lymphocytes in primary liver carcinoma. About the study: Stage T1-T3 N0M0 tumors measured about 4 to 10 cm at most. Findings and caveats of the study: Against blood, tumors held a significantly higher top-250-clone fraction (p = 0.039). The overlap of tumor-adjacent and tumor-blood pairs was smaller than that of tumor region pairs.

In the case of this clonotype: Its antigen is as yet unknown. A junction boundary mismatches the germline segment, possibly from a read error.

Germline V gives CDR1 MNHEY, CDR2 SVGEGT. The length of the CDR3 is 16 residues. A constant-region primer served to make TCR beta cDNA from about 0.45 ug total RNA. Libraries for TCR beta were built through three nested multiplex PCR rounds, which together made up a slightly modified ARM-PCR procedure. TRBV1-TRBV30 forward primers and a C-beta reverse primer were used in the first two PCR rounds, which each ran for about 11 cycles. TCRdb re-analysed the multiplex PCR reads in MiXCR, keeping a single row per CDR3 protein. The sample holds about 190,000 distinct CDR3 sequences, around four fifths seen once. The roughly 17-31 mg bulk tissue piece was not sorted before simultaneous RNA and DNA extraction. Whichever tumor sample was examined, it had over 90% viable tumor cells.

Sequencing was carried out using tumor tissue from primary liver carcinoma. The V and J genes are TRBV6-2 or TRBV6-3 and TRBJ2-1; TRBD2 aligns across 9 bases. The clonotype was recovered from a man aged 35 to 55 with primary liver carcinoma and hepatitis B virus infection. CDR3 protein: CATSPFGREGQNEKFF. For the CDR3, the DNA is TGTGCCACCAGCCCCTTCGGGCGGGAGGGCCAGAATGAGAAGTTCTTC.